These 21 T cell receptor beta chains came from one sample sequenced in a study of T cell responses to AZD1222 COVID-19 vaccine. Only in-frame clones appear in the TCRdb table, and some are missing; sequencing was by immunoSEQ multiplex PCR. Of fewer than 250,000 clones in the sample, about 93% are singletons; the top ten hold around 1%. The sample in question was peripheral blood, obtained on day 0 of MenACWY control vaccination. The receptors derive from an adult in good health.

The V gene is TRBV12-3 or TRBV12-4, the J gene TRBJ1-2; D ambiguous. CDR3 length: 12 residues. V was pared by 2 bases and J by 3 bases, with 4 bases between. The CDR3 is CASSLRDYGYTF. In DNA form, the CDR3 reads TGTGCCAGCAGTTTAAGAGACTATGGCTACACCTTC.

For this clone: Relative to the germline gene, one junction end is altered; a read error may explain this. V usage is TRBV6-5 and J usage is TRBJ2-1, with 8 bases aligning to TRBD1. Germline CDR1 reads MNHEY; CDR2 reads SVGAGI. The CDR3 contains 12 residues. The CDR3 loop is CASSFSGQAIVF. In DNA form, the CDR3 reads TGTGCCAGCAGCTTCTCGGGACAGGCGATCGTCTTC.

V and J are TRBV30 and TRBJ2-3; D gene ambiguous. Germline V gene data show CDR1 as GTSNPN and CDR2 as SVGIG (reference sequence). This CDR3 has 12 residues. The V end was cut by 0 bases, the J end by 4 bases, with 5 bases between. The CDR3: CAWSVHADTQYF. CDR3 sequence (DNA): TGTGCCTGGAGTGTACATGCAGATACGCAGTATTTT. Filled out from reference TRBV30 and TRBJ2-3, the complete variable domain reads SQTIHQWPATLVQPVGSPLSLECTVEGTSNPNLYWYRQAAGRGLQLLFYSVGIGQISSEVPQNLSASRPQDRQFILSSKKLLLSDSGFYLCAWSVHADTQYFGPGTRLTVL.

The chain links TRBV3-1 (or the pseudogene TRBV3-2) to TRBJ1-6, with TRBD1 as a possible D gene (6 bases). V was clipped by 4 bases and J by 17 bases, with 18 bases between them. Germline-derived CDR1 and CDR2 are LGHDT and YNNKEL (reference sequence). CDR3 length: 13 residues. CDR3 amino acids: CASSRGGRGQFHF. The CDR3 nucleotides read TGTGCCAGCAGCCGCGGCGGCAGGGGCCAATTCCACTTT.

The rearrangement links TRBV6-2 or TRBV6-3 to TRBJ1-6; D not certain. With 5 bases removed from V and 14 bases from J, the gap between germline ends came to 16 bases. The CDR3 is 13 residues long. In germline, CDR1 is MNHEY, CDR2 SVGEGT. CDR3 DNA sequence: TGTGCCAGCAGTCCCAACGGGTTATACTCCCTCCACTTT. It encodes CASSPNGLYSLHF.

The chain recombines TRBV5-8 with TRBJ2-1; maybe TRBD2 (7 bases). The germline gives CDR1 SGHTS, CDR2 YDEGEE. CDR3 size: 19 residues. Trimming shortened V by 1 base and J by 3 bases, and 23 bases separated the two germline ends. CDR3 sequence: CASSLTLTMAGANYNEQFF. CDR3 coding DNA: TGTGCCAGCAGCTTGACCTTGACTATGGCGGGGGCCAACTACAATGAGCAGTTCTTC.

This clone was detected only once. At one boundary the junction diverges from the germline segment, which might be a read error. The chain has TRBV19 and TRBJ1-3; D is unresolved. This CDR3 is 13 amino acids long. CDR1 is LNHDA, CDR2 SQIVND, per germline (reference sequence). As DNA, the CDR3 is TGTGCCAGTAGTATCACCCAGGACGGAGGAAGGGTGTTT. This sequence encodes CASSITQDGGRVF.

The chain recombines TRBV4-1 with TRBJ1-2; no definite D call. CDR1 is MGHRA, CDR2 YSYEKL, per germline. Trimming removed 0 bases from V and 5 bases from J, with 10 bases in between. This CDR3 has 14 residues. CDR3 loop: CASSQDTETYGYTF. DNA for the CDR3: TGCGCCAGCAGCCAAGATACCGAGACTTATGGCTACACCTTC.

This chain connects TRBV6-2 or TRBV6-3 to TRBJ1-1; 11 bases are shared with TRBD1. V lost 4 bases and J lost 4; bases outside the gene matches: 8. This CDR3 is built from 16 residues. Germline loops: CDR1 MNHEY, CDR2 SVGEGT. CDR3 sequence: CASSSLPGTGGTEAFF. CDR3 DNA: TGTGCCAGCAGTTCGCTCCCGGGGACAGGGGGCACTGAAGCTTTCTTT.

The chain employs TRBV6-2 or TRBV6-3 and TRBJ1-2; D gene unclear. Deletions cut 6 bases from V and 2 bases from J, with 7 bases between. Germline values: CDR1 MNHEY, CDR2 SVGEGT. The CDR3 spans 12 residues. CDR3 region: CASSPGNYGYTF. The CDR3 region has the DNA TGTGCCAGCAGCCCGGGCAACTATGGCTACACCTTC.

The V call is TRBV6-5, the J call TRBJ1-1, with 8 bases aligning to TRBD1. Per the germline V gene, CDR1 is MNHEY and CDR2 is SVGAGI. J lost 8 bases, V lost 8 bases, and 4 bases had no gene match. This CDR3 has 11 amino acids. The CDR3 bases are TGTGCCAGCGTCCGGACAGGGGAAGCTTTCTTT. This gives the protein CASVRTGEAFF.

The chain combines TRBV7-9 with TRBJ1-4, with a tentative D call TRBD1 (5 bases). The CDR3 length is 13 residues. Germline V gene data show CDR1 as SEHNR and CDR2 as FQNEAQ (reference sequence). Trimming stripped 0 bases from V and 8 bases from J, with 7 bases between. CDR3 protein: CASSLAGGEKLFF. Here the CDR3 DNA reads TGTGCCAGCAGCTTAGCTGGGGGGGAAAAACTGTTTTTT.

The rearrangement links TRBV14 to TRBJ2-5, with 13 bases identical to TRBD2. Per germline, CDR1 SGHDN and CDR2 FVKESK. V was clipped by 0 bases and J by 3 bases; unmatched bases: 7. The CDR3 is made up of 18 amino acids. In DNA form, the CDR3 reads TGTGCCAGCAGCCAAGATCCAACTAGCGGGGGGGATAAAGAGACCCAGTACTTC. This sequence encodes CASSQDPTSGGDKETQYF.

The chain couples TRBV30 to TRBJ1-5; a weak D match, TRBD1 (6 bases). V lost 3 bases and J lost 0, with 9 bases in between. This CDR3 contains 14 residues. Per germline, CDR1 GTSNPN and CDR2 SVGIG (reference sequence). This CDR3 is CAWSLGGSNQPQHF. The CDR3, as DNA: TGTGCCTGGAGCCTAGGGGGTAGCAATCAGCCCCAGCATTTT. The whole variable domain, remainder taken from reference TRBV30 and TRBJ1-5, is SQTIHQWPATLVQPVGSPLSLECTVEGTSNPNLYWYRQAAGRGLQLLFYSVGIGQISSEVPQNLSASRPQDRQFILSSKKLLLSDSGFYLCAWSLGGSNQPQHFGDGTRLSIL.

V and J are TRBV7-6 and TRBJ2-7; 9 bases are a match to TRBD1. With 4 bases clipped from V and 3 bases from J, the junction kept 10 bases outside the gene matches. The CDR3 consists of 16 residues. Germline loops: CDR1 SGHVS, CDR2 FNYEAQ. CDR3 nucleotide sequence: TGTGCCAGCAGCTCTTCTTCCGGGACAGGGTTCTACGAGCAGTACTTC. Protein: CASSSSSGTGFYEQYF.

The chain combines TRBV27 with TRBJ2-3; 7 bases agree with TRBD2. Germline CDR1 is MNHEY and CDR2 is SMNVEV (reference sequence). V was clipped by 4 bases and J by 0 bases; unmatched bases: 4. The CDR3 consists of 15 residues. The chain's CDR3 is CASSSQRGSTDTQYF. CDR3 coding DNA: TGTGCCAGCAGTTCCCAGCGGGGAAGCACAGATACGCAGTATTTT.

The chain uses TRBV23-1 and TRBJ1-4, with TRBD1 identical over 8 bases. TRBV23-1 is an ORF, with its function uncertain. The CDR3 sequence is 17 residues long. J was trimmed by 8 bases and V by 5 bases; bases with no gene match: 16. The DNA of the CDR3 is TGCGCCAGCAGTAGGGGGGCAGGGGGCATAACAGGGGAAAAACTGTTTTTT. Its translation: CASSRGAGGITGEKLFF.

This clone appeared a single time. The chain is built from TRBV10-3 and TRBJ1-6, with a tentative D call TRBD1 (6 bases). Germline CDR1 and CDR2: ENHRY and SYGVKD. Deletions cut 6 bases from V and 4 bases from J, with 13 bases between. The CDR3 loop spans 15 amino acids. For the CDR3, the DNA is TGTGCCATCAGCGACAGGCTCCTTTATAATTCACCCCTCCACTTT. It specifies CAISDRLLYNSPLHF.

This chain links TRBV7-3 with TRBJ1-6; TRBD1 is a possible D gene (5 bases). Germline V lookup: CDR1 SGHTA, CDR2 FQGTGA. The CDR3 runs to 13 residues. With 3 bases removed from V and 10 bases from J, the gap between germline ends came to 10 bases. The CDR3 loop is CASSFRARSPLHF. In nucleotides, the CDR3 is TGTGCCAGCAGCTTCAGGGCTAGGTCACCCCTCCACTTT.

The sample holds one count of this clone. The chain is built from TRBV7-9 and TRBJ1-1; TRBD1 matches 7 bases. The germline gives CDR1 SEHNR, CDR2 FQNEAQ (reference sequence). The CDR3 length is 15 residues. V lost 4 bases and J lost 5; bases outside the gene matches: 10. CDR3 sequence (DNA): TGTGCCAGCAGCTCACAAAACAGGGGATATACTGAAGCTTTCTTT. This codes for CASSSQNRGYTEAFF.

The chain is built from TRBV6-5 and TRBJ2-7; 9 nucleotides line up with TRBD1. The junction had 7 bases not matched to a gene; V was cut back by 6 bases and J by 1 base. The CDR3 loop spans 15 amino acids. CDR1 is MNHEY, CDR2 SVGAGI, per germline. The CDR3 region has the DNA TGTGCCAGCAGAAGTGGGACAGGGAGATCCTACGAGCAGTACTTC. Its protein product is CASRSGTGRSYEQYF.